The 21 T cell receptor beta chains below all came from one sample that was sequenced in a study of STAT3 mutations in large granular lymphocyte leukemia. Broader study findings: At least one immunodominant TCR beta clonotype appeared in every T-cell large granular lymphocyte leukemia patient.

Profiled with immunoSEQ multiplex PCR; TCRdb holds only in-frame clones, not every one. The table has approximately 27,000 clones, 60% to 85% seen once. Their antigens are not known. Input material: peripheral blood mononuclear cells. The receptors stem from a woman aged 45-65 years with T-cell large granular lymphocyte leukemia. Some clones in this sample may be carry-over from other donors' samples.

The V gene is TRBV28, the J gene TRBJ1-2; D remains unclear. The CDR3 has 12 residues. Germline V gene data show CDR1 as MDHEN and CDR2 as SYDVKM. The V end was cut by 2 bases, the J end by 3 bases, with 4 bases between. CDR3 region: CASSLPYYGYTF. For the CDR3, the DNA is TGTGCCAGCAGTTTACCCTACTATGGCTACACCTTC.

The genes are TRBV13 and TRBJ1-2; D is uncertain. The V end lost 1 base, the J end lost 7 bases, and 10 bases lay between the germline ends. CDR1 PRHDT and CDR2 FYEKMQ come from the germline V gene (reference sequence). The CDR3 runs 13 residues. The CDR3 bases are TGTGCCAGCAGCTTAGCATCCGGGAGTGGCTACACCTTC. It codes for CASSLASGSGYTF. Full variable domain (remainder filled in from reference TRBV13 and TRBJ1-2): AAGVIQSPRHLIKEKRETATLKCYPIPRHDTVYWYQQGPGQDPQFLISFYEKMQSDKGSIPDRFSAQQFSDYHSELNMSSLELGDSALYFCASSLASGSGYTFGSGTRLTVV.

The chain has TRBV28 and TRBJ1-2; D gene uncertain. Germline assignment: CDR1 MDHEN and CDR2 SYDVKM. V lost 3 bases and J lost 4, with 12 bases in between. The CDR3 consists of 14 residues. The CDR3 protein is CASSFEVRGYGYTF. Written as DNA, the CDR3 is TGTGCCAGCAGTTTTGAAGTTCGTGGCTATGGCTACACCTTC.

The chain combines TRBV18 with TRBJ2-5, with D perhaps matching TRBD1 or TRBD2 (5 bases each). Germline V gene sequence: CDR1 KGHSH, CDR2 LQKENI. Trimming pared 5 bases from V and 4 bases from J, leaving 8 bases between. The CDR3 has 12 residues. This CDR3 is CASSTGPETQYF. For the CDR3, the DNA is TGTGCCAGCTCAACGGGGCCAGAGACCCAGTACTTC. Full variable domain (remainder filled in from reference TRBV18 and TRBJ2-5): NAGVMQNPRHLVRRRGQEARLRCSPMKGHSHVYWYRQLPEEGLKFMVYLQKENIIDESGMPKERFSAEFPKEGPSILRIQQVVRGDSAAYFCASSTGPETQYFGPGTRLLVL.

This rearrangement joins TRBV29-1 to TRBJ2-3, with D tentatively TRBD1 (7 bases). V was shortened by 4 bases and J by 4 bases, with 18 bases between the two germline ends. The CDR3 spans 15 residues. Germline CDR1 and CDR2: SQVTM and ANQGSEA. In DNA, the CDR3 is TGCAGCGTTGTGCAGGCCAGGGGGGATTCAGATACGCAGTATTTT. Protein: CSVVQARGDSDTQYF.

J is TRBJ1-4 and V is TRBV5-1, with D hard to call. Per germline, CDR1 SGHRS and CDR2 YFSETQ. The CDR3 sequence is 15 residues long. Trimming left V 4 bases short and J 2 bases short, with 12 bases between. The CDR3 loop reads CASSPTPTTNEKLFF. CDR3 coding DNA: TGCGCCAGCAGCCCCACCCCTACTACTAATGAAAAACTGTTTTTT.

This clone was seen a single time. The V gene is TRBV5-4, the J gene TRBJ2-1; the D gene is possibly TRBD2 (6 bases). The CDR3 extends over 15 amino acids. From germline, CDR1 is SGHNT and CDR2 YYREEE (reference sequence). V shed 4 bases and J shed 4 bases, with 15 bases lying between them. The CDR3, as DNA: TGTGCCAGCAGCCGATCCGGGACTTTATACAATGAGCAGTTCTTC. As protein: CASSRSGTLYNEQFF.

The chain couples TRBV28 to TRBJ1-4; D is unclear. The CDR3 is 16 amino acids. Germline-derived CDR1 and CDR2 are MDHEN and SYDVKM. V gave up 6 bases and J gave up 4 bases, with 18 bases separating them. The CDR3 loop reads CASSPMEQAYNEKLFF. The CDR3 DNA sequence: TGTGCCAGCAGCCCCATGGAGCAGGCCTATAATGAAAAACTGTTTTTT.

This clone has more than one count but fewer than ten. The chain uses TRBV28 and TRBJ2-7; the match to TRBD2 covers 10 bases. The length of the CDR3 is 17 residues. J was trimmed by 6 bases and V by 4 bases; bases with no gene match: 15. Germline V CDR1 and CDR2: MDHEN, SYDVKM. The CDR3 is CASSSILAGEQGGEQYF. The CDR3 DNA reads as TGTGCCAGCAGTTCTATTCTAGCGGGAGAGCAAGGGGGCGAGCAGTACTTC.

This clone was seen only once. The chain has TRBV29-1 and TRBJ1-2; tentative D call: TRBD1 (5 bases). Trimming took 3 bases from V and 3 from J, leaving 17 bases between them. CDR1 is SQVTM, CDR2 ANQGSEA, per germline. This CDR3 has 15 amino acids. The CDR3 DNA follows: TGCAGCGTTGAGGGACGGGACGGATCTGACTATGGCTACACCTTC. It yields the protein CSVEGRDGSDYGYTF.

The chain combines TRBV7-2 with TRBJ2-1; 8 nucleotides line up with TRBD2. With 0 bases clipped from V and 5 bases from J, the junction kept 6 bases outside the gene matches. The CDR3 runs to 16 residues. The germline gives CDR1 SGHTA, CDR2 FQGNSA. The CDR3 sequence: CASSLAISGGNNEQFF. In DNA, the CDR3 is TGTGCCAGCAGCTTAGCCATAAGCGGGGGAAACAATGAGCAGTTCTTC.

The genes are TRBV4-3 and TRBJ2-1, with 9 bases that match TRBD1. There are 17 residues in the CDR3. With V trimmed by 0 bases and J by 5 bases, 8 bases remained unmatched. Per the germline V gene, CDR1 is LGHNA and CDR2 is YSLEER. CDR3: CASSQDLGGTGHNEQFF. In nucleotides, the CDR3 is TGCGCCAGCAGCCAAGATCTTGGAGGGACAGGGCACAATGAGCAGTTCTTC.

The V call is TRBV9, the J call TRBJ2-2; 10 bases line up with TRBD2. The CDR3 consists of 16 residues. In germline, CDR1 is SGDLS, CDR2 YYNGEE. The ends lost 3 bases at V and 4 bases at J; junction bases unmatched: 6. The CDR3 DNA reads TGTGCCAGCAGCGGGTGGACTAGCGGAATCACCGGGGAGCTGTTTTTT. This gives the protein CASSGWTSGITGELFF.

This clone has just one count. The chain joins TRBV5-4 to TRBJ2-3; the D gene is possibly TRBD2 (5 bases). Looked up from germline, CDR1 is SGHNT and CDR2 is YYREEE (reference sequence). The CDR3 runs to 15 residues. V was pared by 0 bases and J by 4 bases, with 12 bases between. CDR3 region: CASSLVGRGADTQYF. CDR3 DNA: TGTGCCAGCAGCTTGGTCGGTCGGGGAGCAGATACGCAGTATTTT.

The chain combines TRBV5-1 with TRBJ2-2; TRBD2 matches 10 bases. The CDR3 contains 14 residues. J was trimmed by 7 bases and V by 6 bases; bases with no gene match: 6. Germline V CDR1 and CDR2: SGHRS, YFSETQ. CDR3 sequence: CASKTSGSIGELFF. CDR3 DNA sequence: TGCGCCAGCAAGACTAGCGGGTCTATCGGGGAGCTGTTTTTT.

The chain combines TRBV5-5 with TRBJ2-7; unclear D gene. Germline V lookup: CDR1 SGHKS, CDR2 YYEKEE (reference sequence). V was trimmed by 3 bases and J by 3 bases, leaving 16 bases between them. There are 15 residues in the CDR3. The CDR3 DNA reads TGTGCCAGCAGCTACCTTGGGGTCGCGAACTACGAGCAGTACTTC. Translation: CASSYLGVANYEQYF.

This clone was picked up one time. This chain connects TRBV7-9 to TRBJ2-3; TRBD2 aligns across 8 bases. Germline V gene data show CDR1 as SEHNR and CDR2 as FQNEAQ (reference sequence). The CDR3 length is 15 residues. J gave up 0 bases and V 5 bases, and 4 bases lay outside the gene matches. The CDR3 sequence is CASSIIAGSTDTQYF. The CDR3 bases are TGTGCCAGCAGCATTATAGCGGGAAGCACAGATACGCAGTATTTT.

The rearrangement links TRBV19 to TRBJ2-3; D unresolved. The CDR3 covers 13 residues. Germline V lookup: CDR1 LNHDA, CDR2 SQIVND (reference sequence). The V and J ends lost 4 bases and 6 bases respectively, with 11 bases between them. The DNA of the CDR3 is TGTGCCAGTAGTAACGACCGCCGTGATACGCAGTATTTT. Its translation is CASSNDRRDTQYF.

Notes on this clone: The same CDR3 can be traced to other DNA sequences in this sample. V and J are TRBV7-2 and TRBJ2-7, with 7 bases matching TRBD1. CDR1 SGHTA and CDR2 FQGNSA come from the germline V gene. This CDR3 is 14 amino acids long. V dropped 5 bases and J dropped 0; count of bases not matched to a gene: 4. For the CDR3, the DNA is TGTGCCAGCAGCCTTAGACAGGGCTCCTACGAGCAGTACTTC. This gives the protein CASSLRQGSYEQYF.

V is TRBV5-6 and J is TRBJ1-5; D perhaps matches TRBD1 (6 bases). Germline V gene data show CDR1 as SGHDT and CDR2 as YYEEEE. V gave up 0 bases and J gave up 3 bases, with 13 bases separating them. The CDR3 sequence is 16 residues long. The CDR3 DNA sequence: TGTGCCAGCAGCTTGGCCGCAGGGGAGTTCAATCAGCCCCAGCATTTT. This sequence encodes CASSLAAGEFNQPQHF.

This sequence joins TRBV28 and TRBJ2-5; TRBD2 matches 9 bases. V gave up 3 bases and J gave up 1 base; unmatched junction bases: 3. The germline gives CDR1 MDHEN, CDR2 SYDVKM. The CDR3 is 15 residues long. In DNA form, the CDR3 reads TGTGCCAGCAGTTTCCCTAGCGGGGCCCAAGAGACCCAGTACTTC. Protein sequence: CASSFPSGAQETQYF. Full variable domain (missing parts from reference TRBV28 and TRBJ2-5): DVKVTQSSRYLVKRTGEKVFLECVQDMDHENMFWYRQDPGLGLRLIYFSYDVKMKEKGDIPEGYSVSREKKERFSLILESASTNQTSMYLCASSFPSGAQETQYFGPGTRLLVL.